This T cell receptor (beta chain) was documented in a study of blood T cell repertoires in COVID-19. The wider study: Samples taken during acute and convalescent COVID-19 were collected in the United States, Italy and Spain. Sources were T cells, B-cell-depleted T cells, or PBMCs; the material itself was cDNA or gDNA.

Authors' data handling: The assay estimated nucleated cells by amplifying reference gene primers. Repertoires were generated with immunoSEQ multiplex PCR, while TCRdb's copy carries only in-frame clones and drops some. The D gene and trimming were derived from the DNA, and the V and J assignments and clone size from that table. This sample has around 100,000 clones, with more than 65% found just once. Germline V gene sequence: CDR1 SNHLY, CDR2 FYNNEI. CDR3 size: 14 residues. Trimming removed 7 bases at V and 6 bases at J, with 13 bases between. The chain couples TRBV2 to TRBJ1-6; no definite D call. The sample was peripheral blood. This TCR derives from a woman in her sixties or seventies with acute or convalescent COVID-19. The CDR3 nucleotides are TGTGCCAGCACCTCAGAGGTCGGTAATTCACCCCTCCACTTT. Residues: CASTSEVGNSPLHF. The whole variable domain, filled in from reference TRBV2 and TRBJ1-6, reads EPEVTQTPSHQVTQMGQEVILRCVPISNHLYFYWYRQILGQKVEFLVSFYNNEISEKSEIFDDQFSVERPDGSNFTLKIRSTKLEDSAMYFCASTSEVGNSPLHFGNGTRLTVT.